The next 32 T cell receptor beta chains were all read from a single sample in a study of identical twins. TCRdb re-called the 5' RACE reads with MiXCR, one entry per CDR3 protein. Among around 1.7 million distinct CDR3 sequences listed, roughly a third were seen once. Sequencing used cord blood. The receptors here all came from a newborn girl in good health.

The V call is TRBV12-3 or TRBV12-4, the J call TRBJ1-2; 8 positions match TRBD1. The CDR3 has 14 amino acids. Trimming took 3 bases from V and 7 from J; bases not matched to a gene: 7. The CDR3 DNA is TGTGCCAGCAGTTTTGGCAGGGGGCGGTTTGGCTACACCTTC. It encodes CASSFGRGRFGYTF.

The CDR3 bases are TGCAGTGCTAGAGCCTTGGGACAGGGGAACAATGAGCAGTTCTTC. Amino acids: CSARALGQGNNEQFF. The chain carries TRBV20-1 and TRBJ2-1; 10 positions agree with TRBD1. Germline-derived CDR1 and CDR2 are DFQATT and SNEGSKA (reference sequence). The CDR3 is made up of 15 amino acids. J was trimmed by 5 bases and V by 1 base; bases with no gene match: 5.

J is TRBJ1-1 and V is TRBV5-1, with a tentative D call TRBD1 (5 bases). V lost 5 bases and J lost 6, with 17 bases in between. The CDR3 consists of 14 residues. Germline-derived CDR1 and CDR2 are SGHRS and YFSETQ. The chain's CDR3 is CASRVEGSGAEAFF. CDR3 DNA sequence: TGCGCCAGCAGGGTAGAGGGGTCTGGGGCTGAAGCTTTCTTT.

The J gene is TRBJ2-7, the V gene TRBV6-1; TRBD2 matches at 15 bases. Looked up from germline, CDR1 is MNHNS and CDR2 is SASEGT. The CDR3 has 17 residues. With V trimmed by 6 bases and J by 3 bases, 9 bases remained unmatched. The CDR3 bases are TGTGCCAGCAGGGGACTAGCGGGGGGATCACTTCACTACGAGCAGTACTTC. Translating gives CASRGLAGGSLHYEQYF.

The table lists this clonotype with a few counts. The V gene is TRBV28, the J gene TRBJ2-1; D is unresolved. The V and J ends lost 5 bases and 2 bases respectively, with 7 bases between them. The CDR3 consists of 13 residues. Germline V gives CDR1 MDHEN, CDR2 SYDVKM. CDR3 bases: TGTGCCAGCAGTCGTAGGCCCTACAATGAGCAGTTCTTC. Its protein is CASSRRPYNEQFF.

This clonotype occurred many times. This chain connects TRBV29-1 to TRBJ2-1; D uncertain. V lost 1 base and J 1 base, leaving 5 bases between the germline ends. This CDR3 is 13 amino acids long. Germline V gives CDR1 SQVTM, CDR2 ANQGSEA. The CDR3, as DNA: TGCAGCGTTGAAGGGCCTTCCTACAATGAGCAGTTCTTC. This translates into CSVEGPSYNEQFF.

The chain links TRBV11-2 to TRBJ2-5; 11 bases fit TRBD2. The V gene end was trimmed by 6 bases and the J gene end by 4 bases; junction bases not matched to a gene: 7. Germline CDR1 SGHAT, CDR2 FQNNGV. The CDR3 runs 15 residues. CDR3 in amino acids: CASSFTSGSSETQYF. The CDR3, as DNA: TGTGCCAGCAGTTTCACTAGCGGGAGTTCAGAGACCCAGTACTTC.

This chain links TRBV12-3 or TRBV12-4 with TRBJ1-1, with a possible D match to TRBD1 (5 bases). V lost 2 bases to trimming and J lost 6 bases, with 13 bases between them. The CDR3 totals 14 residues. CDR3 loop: CASSLHKGFPEAFF. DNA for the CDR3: TGTGCCAGCAGTTTACACAAGGGGTTCCCTGAAGCTTTCTTT.

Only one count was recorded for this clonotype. For the CDR3, the DNA is TGCAGTGCCCGCCGGGGGGGTAATGAAAAACTGTTTTTT. Translating it yields CSARRGGNEKLFF. This chain joins TRBV20-1 and TRBJ1-4, with a weak D call TRBD1 (5 bases). Germline V gene data show CDR1 as DFQATT and CDR2 as SNEGSKA (reference sequence). The CDR3 loop spans 13 amino acids. V was trimmed by 6 bases and J by 4 bases, leaving 12 bases between them.

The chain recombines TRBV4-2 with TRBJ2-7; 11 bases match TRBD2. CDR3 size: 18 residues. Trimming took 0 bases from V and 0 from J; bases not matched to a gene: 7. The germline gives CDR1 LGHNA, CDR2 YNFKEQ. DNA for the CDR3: TGTGCCAGCAGCCAAGATCCCCAGACTAGCGGGGTCTCCTACGAGCAGTACTTC. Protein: CASSQDPQTSGVSYEQYF.

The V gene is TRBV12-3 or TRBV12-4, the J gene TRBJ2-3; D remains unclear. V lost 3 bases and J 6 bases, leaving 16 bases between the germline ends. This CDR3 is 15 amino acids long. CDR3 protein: CASSFARVRADTQYF. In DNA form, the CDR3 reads TGTGCCAGCAGTTTTGCGCGAGTCCGGGCGGATACGCAGTATTTT.

Written as DNA, the CDR3 is TGTGCCAGCAGCCCGGTAGGGGGGGGCACAGATACGCAGTATTTT. This encodes CASSPVGGGTDTQYF. The chain joins TRBV4-2 to TRBJ2-3; possible D gene TRBD2, 7 bases. The CDR3 has 15 residues. The germline V gene encodes CDR1 LGHNA and CDR2 YNFKEQ. V lost 4 bases, J lost 1 base, and 12 bases lay in between.

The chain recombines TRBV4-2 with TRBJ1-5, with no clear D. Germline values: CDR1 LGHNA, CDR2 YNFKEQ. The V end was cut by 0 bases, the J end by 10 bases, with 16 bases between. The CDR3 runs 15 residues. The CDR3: CASSQDSGSSHPQHF. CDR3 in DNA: TGTGCCAGCAGCCAAGATTCCGGGTCGAGCCACCCCCAGCATTTT.

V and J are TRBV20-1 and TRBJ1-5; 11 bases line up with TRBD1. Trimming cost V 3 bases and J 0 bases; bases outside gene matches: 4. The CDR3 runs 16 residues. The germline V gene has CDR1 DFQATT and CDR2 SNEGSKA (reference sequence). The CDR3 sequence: CSARDRGPYSNQPQHF. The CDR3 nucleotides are TGCAGTGCTAGGGACAGGGGGCCTTATAGCAATCAGCCCCAGCATTTT.

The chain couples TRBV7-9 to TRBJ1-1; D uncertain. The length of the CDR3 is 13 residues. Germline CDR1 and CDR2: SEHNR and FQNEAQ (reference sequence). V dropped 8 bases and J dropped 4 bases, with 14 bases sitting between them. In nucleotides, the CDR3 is TGTGCCAGCCAAGTTTCGGGGTCCACTGAAGCTTTCTTT. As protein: CASQVSGSTEAFF.

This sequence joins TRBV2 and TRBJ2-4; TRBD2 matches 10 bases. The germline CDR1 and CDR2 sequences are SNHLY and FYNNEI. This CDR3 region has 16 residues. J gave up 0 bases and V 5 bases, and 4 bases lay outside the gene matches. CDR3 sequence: CASSTGLAVAKNIQYF. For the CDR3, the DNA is TGTGCCAGCAGTACTGGACTAGCGGTAGCCAAAAACATTCAGTACTTC.

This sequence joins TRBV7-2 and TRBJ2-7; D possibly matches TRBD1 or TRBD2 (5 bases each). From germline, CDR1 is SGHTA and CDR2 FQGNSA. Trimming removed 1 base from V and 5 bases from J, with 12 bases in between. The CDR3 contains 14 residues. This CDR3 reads CASSLGGGFDEQYF. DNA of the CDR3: TGTGCCAGCAGCTTAGGTGGGGGATTCGACGAGCAGTACTTC. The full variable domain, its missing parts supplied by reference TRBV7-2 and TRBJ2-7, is GAGVSQSPSNKVTEKGKDVELRCDPISGHTALYWYRQSLGQGLEFLIYFQGNSAPDKSGLPSDRFSAERTGGSVSTLTIQRTQQEDSAVYLCASSLGGGFDEQYFGPGTRLTVT.

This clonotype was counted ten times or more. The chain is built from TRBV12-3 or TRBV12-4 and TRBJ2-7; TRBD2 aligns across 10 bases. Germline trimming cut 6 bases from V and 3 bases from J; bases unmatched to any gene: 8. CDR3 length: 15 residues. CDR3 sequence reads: CASSLRLAGVYEQYF. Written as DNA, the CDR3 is TGTGCCAGCAGCTTAAGGCTAGCGGGAGTCTACGAGCAGTACTTC.

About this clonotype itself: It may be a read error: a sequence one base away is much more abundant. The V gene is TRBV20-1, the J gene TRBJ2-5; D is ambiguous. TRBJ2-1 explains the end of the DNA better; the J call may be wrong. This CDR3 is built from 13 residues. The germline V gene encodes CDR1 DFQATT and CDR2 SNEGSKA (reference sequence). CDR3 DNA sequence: TGCAGTGCTAGAGGACTGTACCAAGAGACCCAGTTCTTC. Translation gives CSARGLYQETQFF.

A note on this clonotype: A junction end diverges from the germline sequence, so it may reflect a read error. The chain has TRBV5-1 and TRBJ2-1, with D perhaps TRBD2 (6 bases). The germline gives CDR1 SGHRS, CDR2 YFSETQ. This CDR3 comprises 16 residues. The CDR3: CASGLGGLNSYNEQFF. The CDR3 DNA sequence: TGCGCCAGCGGCTTGGGAGGACTTAACTCCTACAATGAGCAGTTCTTC.

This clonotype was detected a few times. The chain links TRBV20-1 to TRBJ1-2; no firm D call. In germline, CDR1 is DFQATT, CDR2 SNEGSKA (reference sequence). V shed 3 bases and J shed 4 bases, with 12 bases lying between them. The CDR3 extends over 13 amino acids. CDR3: CSASSRGFYGYTF. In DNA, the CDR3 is TGCAGTGCTAGCAGTCGCGGGTTCTATGGCTACACCTTC.

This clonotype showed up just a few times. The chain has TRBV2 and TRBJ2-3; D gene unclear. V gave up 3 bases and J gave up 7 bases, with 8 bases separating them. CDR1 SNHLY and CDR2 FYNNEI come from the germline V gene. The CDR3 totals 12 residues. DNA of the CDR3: TGTGCCAGCAGTGAGCCCACGCATACGCAGTATTTT. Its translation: CASSEPTHTQYF.

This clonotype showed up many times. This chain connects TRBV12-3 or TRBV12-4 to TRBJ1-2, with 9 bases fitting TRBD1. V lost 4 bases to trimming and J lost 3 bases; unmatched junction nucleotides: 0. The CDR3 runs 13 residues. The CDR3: CASSWDRDYGYTF. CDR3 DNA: TGTGCCAGCAGTTGGGACAGGGACTATGGCTACACCTTC.

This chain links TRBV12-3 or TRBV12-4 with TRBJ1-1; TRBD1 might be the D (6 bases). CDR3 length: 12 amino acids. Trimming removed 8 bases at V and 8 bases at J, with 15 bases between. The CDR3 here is CASGDTMTEAFF. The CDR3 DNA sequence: TGTGCCAGCGGGGACACGATGACAGAAGCTTTCTTT.

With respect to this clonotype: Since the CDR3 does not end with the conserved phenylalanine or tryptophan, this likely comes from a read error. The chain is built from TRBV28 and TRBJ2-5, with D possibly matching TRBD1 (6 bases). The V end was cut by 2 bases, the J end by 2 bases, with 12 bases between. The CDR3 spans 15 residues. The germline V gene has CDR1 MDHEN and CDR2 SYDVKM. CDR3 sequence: CASSLRGNWQETQYY. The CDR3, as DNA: TGTGCCAGCAGTTTAAGGGGGAATTGGCAAGAGACCCAGTACTAC.

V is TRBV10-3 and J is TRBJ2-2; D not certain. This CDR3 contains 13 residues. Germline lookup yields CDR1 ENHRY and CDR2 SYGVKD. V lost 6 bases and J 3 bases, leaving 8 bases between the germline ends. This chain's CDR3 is CAIRSTHTGELFF. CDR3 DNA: TGTGCCATCAGATCGACTCACACCGGGGAGCTGTTTTTT.

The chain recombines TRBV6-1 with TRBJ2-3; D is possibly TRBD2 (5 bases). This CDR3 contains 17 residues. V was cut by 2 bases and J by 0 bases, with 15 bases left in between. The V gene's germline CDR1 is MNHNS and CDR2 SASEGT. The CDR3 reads CASSERFWTESTDTQYF. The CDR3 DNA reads TGTGCCAGCAGTGAAAGGTTTTGGACTGAAAGCACAGATACGCAGTATTTT.

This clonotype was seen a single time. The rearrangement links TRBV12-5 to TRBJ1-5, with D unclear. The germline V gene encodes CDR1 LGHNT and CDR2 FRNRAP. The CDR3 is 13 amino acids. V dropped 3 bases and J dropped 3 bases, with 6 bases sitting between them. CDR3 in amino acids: CASGFGVNQPQHF. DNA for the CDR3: TGTGCTAGTGGTTTCGGGGTCAATCAGCCCCAGCATTTT.

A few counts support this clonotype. This CDR3 reads CASSPVLGHVTDTQYF. The CDR3 DNA sequence: TGTGCCAGCTCACCCGTGTTGGGACACGTCACAGATACGCAGTATTTT. The chain carries TRBV18 and TRBJ2-3; the D gene is possibly TRBD1 (6 bases). This CDR3 is 16 amino acids long. V was cut by 3 bases and J by 2 bases, with 15 bases left in between. Germline assignment: CDR1 KGHSH and CDR2 LQKENI.

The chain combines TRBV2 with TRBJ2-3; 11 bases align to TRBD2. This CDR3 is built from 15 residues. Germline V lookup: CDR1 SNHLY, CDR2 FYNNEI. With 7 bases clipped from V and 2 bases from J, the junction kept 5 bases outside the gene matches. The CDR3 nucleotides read TGTGCCAGCAAGGGGACTAGCGGCCCCACAGATACGCAGTATTTT. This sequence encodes CASKGTSGPTDTQYF.

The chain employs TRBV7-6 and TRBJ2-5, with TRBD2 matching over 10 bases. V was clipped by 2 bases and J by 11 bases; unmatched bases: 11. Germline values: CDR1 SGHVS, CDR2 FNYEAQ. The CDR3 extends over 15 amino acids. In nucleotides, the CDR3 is TGTGCCAGCAGCTTAATGGAGCAGCGGGAGGGAAGGCAGTACTTC. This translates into CASSLMEQREGRQYF.

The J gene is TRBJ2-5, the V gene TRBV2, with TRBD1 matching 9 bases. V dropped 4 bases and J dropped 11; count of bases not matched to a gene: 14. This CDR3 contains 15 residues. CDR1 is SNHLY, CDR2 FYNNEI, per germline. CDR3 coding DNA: TGTGCCAGCAGTGCACAGGGGGCGCCCTACAATGAGCAGTACTTC. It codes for CASSAQGAPYNEQYF. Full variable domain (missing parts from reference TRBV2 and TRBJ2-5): EPEVTQTPSHQVTQMGQEVILRCVPISNHLYFYWYRQILGQKVEFLVSFYNNEISEKSEIFDDQFSVERPDGSNFTLKIRSTKLEDSAMYFCASSAQGAPYNEQYFGPGTRLLVL.